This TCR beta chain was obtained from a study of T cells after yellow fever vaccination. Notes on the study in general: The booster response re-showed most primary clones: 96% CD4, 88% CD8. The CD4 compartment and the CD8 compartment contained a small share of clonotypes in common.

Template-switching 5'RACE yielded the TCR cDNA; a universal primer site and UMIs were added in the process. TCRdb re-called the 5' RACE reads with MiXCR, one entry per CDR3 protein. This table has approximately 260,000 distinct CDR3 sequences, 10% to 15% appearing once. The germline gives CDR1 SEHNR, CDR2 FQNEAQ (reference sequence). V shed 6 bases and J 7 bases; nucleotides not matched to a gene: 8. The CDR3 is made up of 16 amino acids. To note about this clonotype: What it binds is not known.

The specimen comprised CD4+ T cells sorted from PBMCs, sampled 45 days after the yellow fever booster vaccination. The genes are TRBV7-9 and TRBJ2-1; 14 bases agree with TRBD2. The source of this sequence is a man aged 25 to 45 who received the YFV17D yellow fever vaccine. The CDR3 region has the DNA TGTGCCAGCAGTCGGGGACTAGCGGGAGAAGGGAATGAGCAGTTCTTC. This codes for CASSRGLAGEGNEQFF.